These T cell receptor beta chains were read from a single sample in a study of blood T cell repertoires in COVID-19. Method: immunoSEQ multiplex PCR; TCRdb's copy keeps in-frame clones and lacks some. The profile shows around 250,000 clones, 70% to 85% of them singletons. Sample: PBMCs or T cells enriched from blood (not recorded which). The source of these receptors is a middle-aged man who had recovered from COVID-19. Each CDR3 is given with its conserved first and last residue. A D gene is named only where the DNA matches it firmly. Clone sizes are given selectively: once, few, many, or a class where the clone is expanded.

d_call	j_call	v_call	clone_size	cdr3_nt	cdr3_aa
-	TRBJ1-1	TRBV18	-	TGTGCCAGCTCACCACCGGAGGGCAGGCACACTGAAGCTTTCTTT	CASSPPEGRHTEAFF
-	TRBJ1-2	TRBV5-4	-	TGTGCCAGCAGCTTGGATAGCTATGGCTACACCTTC	CASSLDSYGYTF
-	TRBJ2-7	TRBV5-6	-	TGTGCCAGCAGCCCCGTGGGCATCCTGTCCTACGAGCAGTACTTC	CASSPVGILSYEQYF
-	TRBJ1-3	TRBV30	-	TGTGCCTCGGACTCAAGGAGCTCTGGAAACACCATATATTTT	CASDSRSSGNTIYF
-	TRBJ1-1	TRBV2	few	TGTGCCAGCAGTGAACCTTCCCGGGGCACTGAAGCTTTCTTT	CASSEPSRGTEAFF
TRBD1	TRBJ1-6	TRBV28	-	TGTGCCAGCAGTCCAGGGGGCCAGTATAATTCACCCCTCCACTTT	CASSPGGQYNSPLHF
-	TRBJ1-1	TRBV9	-	TGTGCCAGCAGCGTGACCCCGGGTCTGGGCACTGAAGCTTTCTTT	CASSVTPGLGTEAFF
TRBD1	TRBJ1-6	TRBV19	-	TGTGCCAGTAGCTATCCCGGGACAGTGGATAATTCACCCCTCCACTTT	CASSYPGTVDNSPLHF
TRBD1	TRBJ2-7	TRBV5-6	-	TGTGCCAGCAGCTTGAATGACAGGGACGATGGCGAGCAGTACTTC	CASSLNDRDDGEQYF
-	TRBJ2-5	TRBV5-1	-	TGCGCCAGCAGCTTGGAGAGACAGGTGGAGACCCAGTACTTC	CASSLERQVETQYF
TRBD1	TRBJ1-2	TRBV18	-	TGTGCCAGCTCACCCCGGACAGGGAATTTGGGAGGCTACACCTTC	CASSPRTGNLGGYTF
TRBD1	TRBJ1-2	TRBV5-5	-	TGTGCCAGCAGCTTGGCAGGGGGCCTTAACTATGGCTACACCTTC	CASSLAGGLNYGYTF
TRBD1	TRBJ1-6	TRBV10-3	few	TGTGCCATCAGTGAGGGACAGGGGATAAATTCACCCCTCCACTTT	CAISEGQGINSPLHF
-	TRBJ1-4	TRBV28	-	TGTGCCAGCAGTCGCCTGGGGGGGTATAATGAAAAACTGTTTTTT	CASSRLGGYNEKLFF
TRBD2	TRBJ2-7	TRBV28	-	TGTGCCAGCAGTGAGATACCAGGGAGCGGGGGTGGGTACTTC	CASSEIPGSGGGYF
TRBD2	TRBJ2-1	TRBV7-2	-	TGTGCCAGCAGTGGGGGACTAGCGCCCTACAATGAGCAGTTCTTC	CASSGGLAPYNEQFF
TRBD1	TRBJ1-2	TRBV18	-	TGTGCCAGCTCACCGCTCCGGGACAGGGCTGGCTACACCTTC	CASSPLRDRAGYTF
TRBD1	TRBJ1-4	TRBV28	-	TGTGCCACCGTTTTGTCAGGGGGCGATGAAAAACTGTTTTTT	CATVLSGGDEKLFF
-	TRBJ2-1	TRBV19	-	TGTGCCAGTGGTGGGAGTTATGAGCAGTTCTTC	CASGGSYEQFF
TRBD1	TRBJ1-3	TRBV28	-	TGTGCCAGCAGGAAATCAGGGGGATCTTCTGGAAACACCATATATTTT	CASRKSGGSSGNTIYF
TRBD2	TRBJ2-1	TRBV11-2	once	TGTGCCAGCAGCTTATTCGCGGGAGCCTACAATGAGCAGTTCTTC	CASSLFAGAYNEQFF
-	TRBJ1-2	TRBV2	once	TGTGCCAGCAGTGAAGCGAAAGAGGCTGGCTACACCTTC	CASSEAKEAGYTF
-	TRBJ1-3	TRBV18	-	TGTGCCAGCTCACCAACGGCAGGGAAAGACTCTGGAAACACCATATATTTT	CASSPTAGKDSGNTIYF
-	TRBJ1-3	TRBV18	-	TGTGCCAGCTCACCCAGGTCGGCAGGGCTCTCTGGAAACACCATATATTTT	CASSPRSAGLSGNTIYF
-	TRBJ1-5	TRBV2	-	TGTGCCAGCAGTGGGCAGTGGAATCAGCCCCAGCATTTT	CASSGQWNQPQHF
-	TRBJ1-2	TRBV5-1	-	TGCGCCAATTCGACAGACTATGGCTACACCTTC	CANSTDYGYTF